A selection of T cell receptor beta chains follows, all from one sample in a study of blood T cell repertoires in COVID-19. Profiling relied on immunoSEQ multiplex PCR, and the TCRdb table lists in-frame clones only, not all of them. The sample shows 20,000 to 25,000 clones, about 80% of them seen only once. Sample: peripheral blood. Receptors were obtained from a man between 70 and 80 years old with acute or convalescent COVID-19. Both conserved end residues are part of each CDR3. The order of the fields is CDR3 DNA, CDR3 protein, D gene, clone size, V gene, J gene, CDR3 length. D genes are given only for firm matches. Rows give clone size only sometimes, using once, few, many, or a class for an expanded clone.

cdr3_nt: TGTGCCAGCAGTCCGGGCAATCAGCCCCAGCATTTT
cdr3_aa: CASSPGNQPQHF
d_call: NA
clone_size: once
v_call: TRBV7-9
j_call: TRBJ1-5
cdr3_length: 12

cdr3_nt: TGTGCCAGCAGGTTACAGGGGTACACTGAAGCTTTCTTT
cdr3_aa: CASRLQGYTEAFF
d_call: TRBD1
clone_size: NA
v_call: TRBV12-3/TRBV12-4
j_call: TRBJ1-1
cdr3_length: 13

cdr3_nt: TGTGCCAGCAACTTACACACAGGGTTATATGGCTACACCTTC
cdr3_aa: CASNLHTGLYGYTF
d_call: NA
clone_size: NA
v_call: TRBV2
j_call: TRBJ1-2
cdr3_length: 14

cdr3_nt: TGTGCCTCAAGGACAGGGGGTAACACCGGGGAGCTGTTTTTT
cdr3_aa: CASRTGGNTGELFF
d_call: TRBD1
clone_size: NA
v_call: TRBV28
j_call: TRBJ2-2
cdr3_length: 14

cdr3_nt: TGTGCCTGGAGTTTGGGAGGGGGTGAAGCTTTCTTT
cdr3_aa: CAWSLGGGEAFF
d_call: NA
clone_size: NA
v_call: TRBV30
j_call: TRBJ1-1
cdr3_length: 12

cdr3_nt: TGTGCCACCGCACAGGGACAGGACAATGAGCAGTTCTTC
cdr3_aa: CATAQGQDNEQFF
d_call: TRBD1
clone_size: NA
v_call: TRBV18
j_call: TRBJ2-1
cdr3_length: 13

cdr3_nt: TGTGCCAGCAGTACCAGACAGTACGAGCAGTACTTC
cdr3_aa: CASSTRQYEQYF
d_call: NA
clone_size: NA
v_call: TRBV28
j_call: TRBJ2-7
cdr3_length: 12

cdr3_nt: TGCAGCGTCCCTCGAGCGGGAGGCCTCTACAATGAGCAGTTCTTC
cdr3_aa: CSVPRAGGLYNEQFF
d_call: TRBD2
clone_size: NA
v_call: TRBV29-1
j_call: TRBJ2-1
cdr3_length: 15

cdr3_nt: TGCGCCAGCAGCCAAGATCACACAGGGCGATATGGCTACACCTTC
cdr3_aa: CASSQDHTGRYGYTF
d_call: NA
clone_size: NA
v_call: TRBV4-3
j_call: TRBJ1-2
cdr3_length: 15

cdr3_nt: TGTGCCAGCAAGGGACAGACCTCTGGGGCCAACGTCCTGACTTTC
cdr3_aa: CASKGQTSGANVLTF
d_call: TRBD1
clone_size: NA
v_call: TRBV2
j_call: TRBJ2-6
cdr3_length: 15

cdr3_nt: TGTGCCAGCAGTTACTACCGAAGGGACAGGGGAGACGAGCAGTACTTC
cdr3_aa: CASSYYRRDRGDEQYF
d_call: TRBD1
clone_size: NA
v_call: TRBV6-2/TRBV6-3
j_call: TRBJ2-7
cdr3_length: 16

cdr3_nt: TGTGCCAGCAGCCCCGGACAGGGAAATGGCTACACCTTC
cdr3_aa: CASSPGQGNGYTF
d_call: TRBD1
clone_size: NA
v_call: TRBV3-1/TRBV3-2
j_call: TRBJ1-2
cdr3_length: 13

cdr3_nt: TGTGCCAGCAGTCGAGAACTAGGGGCCAAAAACATTCAGTACTTC
cdr3_aa: CASSRELGAKNIQYF
d_call: NA
clone_size: NA
v_call: TRBV14
j_call: TRBJ2-4
cdr3_length: 15